The 6 T cell receptor beta chains below come from one sample, sequenced in a study of blood T cell repertoires in COVID-19. This table comes from immunoSEQ multiplex PCR, and its TCRdb copy is limited to in-frame clones, with some not included. This sample has about 280,000 clones, with roughly 86% found just once. The sequenced sample was PBMCs or T cells enriched from blood (not recorded which). The receptors here all came from a woman under 40 who had recovered from COVID-19.

CDR3: CSVAFRDRVSEQYF. CDR3 nucleotide sequence: TGCAGCGTTGCCTTCCGGGACAGGGTTTCCGAGCAGTACTTC. The J gene is TRBJ2-7, the V gene TRBV29-1; 9 bases are a match to TRBD1. The CDR3 is made up of 14 amino acids. Trimming removed 4 bases from V and 6 bases from J; junction bases left unmatched: 10. The V gene's germline CDR1 is SQVTM and CDR2 ANQGSEA.

The chain employs TRBV2 and TRBJ2-5, with 7 bases aligning to TRBD2. CDR1 and CDR2 (germline): SNHLY, FYNNEI. After removal of 8 bases from V and 0 bases from J, the junction contained 0 bases not matched to a gene. The CDR3 totals 12 residues. The CDR3 is CASGTNQETQYF. The CDR3 DNA sequence: TGTGCCAGCGGGACTAACCAAGAGACCCAGTACTTC.

There are a few counts of this clone. The V gene is TRBV11-2, the J gene TRBJ1-3; D perhaps matches TRBD1 (6 bases). V was clipped by 2 bases and J by 2 bases, with 10 bases between them. CDR1 and CDR2 (germline): SGHAT, FQNNGV. The CDR3 is 15 residues long. As DNA, the CDR3 is TGTGCCAGCAGCTTAACAGGGTACCCTGGAAACACCATATATTTT. Amino acid sequence: CASSLTGYPGNTIYF.

The J gene is TRBJ1-6, the V gene TRBV19, with 7 nucleotides matching TRBD1. V shed 1 base and J 0 bases; nucleotides not matched to a gene: 9. Germline V gives CDR1 LNHDA, CDR2 SQIVND (reference sequence). The CDR3 has 19 amino acids. The CDR3 region has the DNA TGTGCCAGTAGTATAGCCACCGACAGGGCGGACTCCTATAATTCACCCCTCCACTTT. Protein: CASSIATDRADSYNSPLHF.

V is TRBV9 and J is TRBJ2-3, with 7 bases that match TRBD2. From germline, CDR1 is SGDLS and CDR2 YYNGEE. The CDR3 is 16 residues long. The V gene end was trimmed by 4 bases and the J gene end by 2 bases; junction bases not matched to a gene: 10. The CDR3 DNA reads TGTGCCAGCAGCCCCAGAGCTAGCGGAGTCACAGATACGCAGTATTTT. This translates into CASSPRASGVTDTQYF. Variable domain in full (rest from reference TRBV9 and TRBJ2-3): DSGVTQTPKHLITATGQRVTLRCSPRSGDLSVYWYQQSLDQGLQFLIQYYNGEERAKGNILERFSAQQFPDLHSELNLSSLELGDSALYFCASSPRASGVTDTQYFGPGTRLTVL.

The sample holds a few counts of this clone. This chain links TRBV13 with TRBJ1-1; a weak D match, TRBD1 (6 bases). Trimming left V 5 bases short and J 3 bases short, with 16 bases between. This CDR3 comprises 15 residues. In germline, CDR1 is PRHDT, CDR2 FYEKMQ (reference sequence). CDR3 protein: CASSLPPQGYTEAFF. CDR3 nucleotide sequence: TGTGCCAGCAGCCTCCCGCCTCAGGGGTACACTGAAGCTTTCTTT.